The 22 T cell receptor beta chains below were found in one sample sequenced in a study of shared clonotypes between healthy human individuals. Here immunoSEQ multiplex PCR was the method, and the copy in TCRdb shows in-frame clones only, minus some. The data show more than 400,000 clones, 90% to 96% seen once. Sequenced input: naive CD4+ T cells sorted from blood. Specified subset: CD45RA+ positively selected. The source of these receptors is a woman in her thirties in good health.

V is TRBV30 and J is TRBJ1-2, with unresolved D. CDR1 is GTSNPN, CDR2 SVGIG, per germline (reference sequence). Trimming shortened V by 4 bases and J by 2 bases, and 8 bases separated the two germline ends. CDR3 length equals 12 residues. The DNA for the CDR3 is TGTGCCTGGATCTCCAGAAACTATGGCTACACCTTC. Translating gives CAWISRNYGYTF. The full variable domain, in which reference TRBV30 and TRBJ1-2 provide the parts outside the CDR3, is SQTIHQWPATLVQPVGSPLSLECTVEGTSNPNLYWYRQAAGRGLQLLFYSVGIGQISSEVPQNLSASRPQDRQFILSSKKLLLSDSGFYLCAWISRNYGYTFGSGTRLTVV.

The rearrangement links TRBV7-3 to TRBJ2-1; 12 nucleotides line up with TRBD2. This CDR3 has 13 residues. Germline lookup yields CDR1 SGHTA and CDR2 FQGTGA. Germline trimming cut 5 bases from V and 13 bases from J; bases unmatched to any gene: 6. CDR3 protein: CASSLLAGGAQFF. The DNA of the CDR3 is TGTGCCAGCAGCCTACTAGCGGGAGGTGCACAGTTCTTC.

The V and J genes are TRBV19 and TRBJ2-2, with D possibly matching TRBD1 (6 bases). CDR3 length equals 16 residues. Germline CDR1 is LNHDA and CDR2 is SQIVND (reference sequence). Trimming pared 5 bases from V and 4 bases from J, leaving 17 bases between. CDR3 DNA: TGTGCCAGTAGTGTGACAGGTGCTAGTAGCACCGGGGAGCTGTTTTTT. Its translation is CASSVTGASSTGELFF.

The gene calls are TRBV29-1 and TRBJ2-1; possibly TRBD2 for D (6 bases). Germline CDR1 reads SQVTM; CDR2 reads ANQGSEA. CDR3 length: 16 residues. V lost 6 bases, J lost 7 bases, and 25 bases lay in between. The CDR3 DNA reads as TGCAGCGTCAAACAACGCCTCGGGAGTTCGGGAAATGAGCAGTTCTTC. As protein: CSVKQRLGSSGNEQFF.

This CDR3 reads CASSTTQGRSGNTIYF. The CDR3 bases are TGTGCCAGCAGCACAACACAGGGAAGGTCTGGAAACACCATATATTTT. V usage is TRBV11-2 and J usage is TRBJ1-3, with a weak D call TRBD1 (6 bases). The CDR3 runs to 16 residues. CDR1 and CDR2 from the germline V gene are SGHAT and FQNNGV. V lost 5 bases and J lost 1, with 15 bases in between.

The chain recombines TRBV7-9 with TRBJ1-4; D gene unclear. The CDR3 has 13 amino acids. Germline CDR1 is SEHNR and CDR2 is FQNEAQ (reference sequence). V was pared by 3 bases and J by 4 bases, with 6 bases between. CDR3 DNA: TGTGCCAGCAGCTTTTCGGTTAATGAAAAACTGTTTTTT. Residues: CASSFSVNEKLFF.

The gene calls are TRBV5-1 and TRBJ2-5; weak D call: TRBD1 (7 bases). Germline CDR1 is SGHRS and CDR2 is YFSETQ. This CDR3 is 13 amino acids long. Trimming cost V 7 bases and J 7 bases, with 17 bases left between them. The CDR3 loop reads CASGTEGGGTQYF. The CDR3 DNA is TGCGCCAGCGGGACAGAGGGAGGTGGGACCCAGTACTTC.

The chain uses TRBV30 and TRBJ2-1; 10 bases are shared with TRBD1. This CDR3 has 13 residues. Germline V lookup: CDR1 GTSNPN, CDR2 SVGIG (reference sequence). With V trimmed by 4 bases and J by 7 bases, 4 bases remained unmatched. CDR3 nucleotide sequence: TGTGCCTGGATCCCGGACAGGGGGAATGAGCAGTTCTTC. Its translation: CAWIPDRGNEQFF. The whole variable domain, remainder taken from reference TRBV30 and TRBJ2-1, is SQTIHQWPATLVQPVGSPLSLECTVEGTSNPNLYWYRQAAGRGLQLLFYSVGIGQISSEVPQNLSASRPQDRQFILSSKKLLLSDSGFYLCAWIPDRGNEQFFGPGTRLTVL.

The CDR3 DNA reads TGTGCCAGCAACCAGAGACTAGCGGAAGATACGCAGTATTTT. This encodes CASNQRLAEDTQYF. The V gene is TRBV2, the J gene TRBJ2-3; TRBD2 aligns across 9 bases. The ends lost 7 bases at V and 5 bases at J; junction bases unmatched: 7. CDR1 and CDR2 (germline): SNHLY, FYNNEI. The CDR3 spans 14 residues.

V gene TRBV28 combines with J gene TRBJ2-7, with D possibly TRBD2 on 5 matching bases. Looked up from germline, CDR1 is MDHEN and CDR2 is SYDVKM. This CDR3 comprises 15 residues. V dropped 6 bases and J dropped 0 bases, with 15 bases sitting between them. CDR3 in amino acids: CASSPWRLDSYEQYF. In DNA form, the CDR3 reads TGTGCCAGCAGCCCGTGGAGGCTGGACTCCTACGAGCAGTACTTC.

The CDR3 DNA sequence: TGCGCCAGCAGGCCGGGACAGGGGGCCGGGGAGCAGTACTTC. Its protein product is CASRPGQGAGEQYF. The chain carries TRBV10-2 and TRBJ2-7, with 12 bases that match TRBD1. The CDR3 has 14 residues. Germline lookup yields CDR1 WSHSY and CDR2 SAAADI. V trimming: 6 bases; J trimming: 7 bases; junction bases outside the gene matches: 7.

The sample holds one count of this clone. This rearrangement joins TRBV28 to TRBJ1-1, with 10 bases matching TRBD1. Germline V gene data show CDR1 as MDHEN and CDR2 as SYDVKM. CDR3 length equals 15 residues. Unmatched junction bases numbered 10, after V lost 8 bases and J lost 4 bases. The CDR3 loop is CASPGTGAAFTEAFF. The CDR3 bases are TGTGCCAGCCCCGGGACAGGGGCCGCGTTCACTGAAGCTTTCTTT.

The CDR3 spells CASSLGISGPEETQYF. CDR3 coding DNA: TGTGCCAGCAGCTTGGGAATTTCTGGGCCAGAAGAGACCCAGTACTTC. The gene calls are TRBV7-9 and TRBJ2-5; D is unresolved. Germline V gene lookup returns CDR1 SEHNR and CDR2 FQNEAQ (reference sequence). Trimming shortened V by 3 bases and J by 3 bases, and 17 bases separated the two germline ends. The CDR3 loop spans 16 amino acids.

The CDR3 is CASSLTLEVYEQYF. Here the CDR3 DNA reads TGTGCCAGCAGCCTGACCCTAGAAGTGTACGAGCAGTACTTC. The rearrangement links TRBV7-8 to TRBJ2-7; D is ambiguous. V lost 5 bases and J 4 bases, leaving 15 bases between the germline ends. The CDR3 loop spans 14 amino acids. The V gene's germline CDR1 is SGHVS and CDR2 FQNEAQ.

The chain employs TRBV6-5 and TRBJ2-1, with D unresolved. This CDR3 contains 13 residues. CDR1 and CDR2 (germline): MNHEY, SVGAGI. Trimming pared 3 bases from V and 7 bases from J, leaving 10 bases between. CDR3 residues: CASSYSSPNEQFF. The CDR3 DNA sequence: TGTGCCAGCAGTTATTCCAGTCCTAATGAGCAGTTCTTC.

In DNA, the CDR3 is TGTGCCAGCAGTTCGTCGACAGGGATGGCCTACGAGCAGTACTTC. Encoded protein: CASSSSTGMAYEQYF. V usage is TRBV28 and J usage is TRBJ2-7; 7 bases are shared with TRBD1. The J segment lost 2 bases and the V segment lost 4 bases, leaving 8 bases of the junction unmatched. The length of the CDR3 is 15 residues. Looked up from germline, CDR1 is MDHEN and CDR2 is SYDVKM.

In this sample, this clone turned up once. This sequence joins TRBV10-3 and TRBJ2-7; 8 bases agree with TRBD2. Germline values: CDR1 ENHRY, CDR2 SYGVKD. The CDR3 is 13 residues long. Trimming took 9 bases from V and 5 from J; bases not matched to a gene: 9. The CDR3, as DNA: TGTGCCATGCGGGGGGCCCAGTGGGACGAGCAGTACTTC. Protein sequence: CAMRGAQWDEQYF.

This clone was seen only a few times. The chain couples TRBV10-3 to TRBJ2-7; no reliable D call. Germline V gives CDR1 ENHRY, CDR2 SYGVKD. Between the trimmed V and J ends, which lost 10 bases and 0 bases, there was a span of 7 bases. The CDR3 totals 11 residues. The CDR3 DNA follows: TGTGCCAGCGGCCCCTCCTACGAGCAGTACTTC. This codes for CASGPSYEQYF.

The V call is TRBV6-1, the J call TRBJ2-7; D not resolved. Looked up from germline, CDR1 is MNHNS and CDR2 is SASEGT. The germline V and J ends were trimmed by 6 bases and 3 bases, with 15 bases remaining between them. The CDR3 contains 14 residues. CDR3 in amino acids: CASRLEVPSYEQYF. The CDR3 coding sequence is TGTGCCAGCAGGCTAGAGGTGCCCAGCTACGAGCAGTACTTC.

This CDR3 reads CASSLDQGGQPQHF. The CDR3, as DNA: TGTGCCAGCAGCTTGGATCAGGGGGGACAGCCCCAGCATTTT. The genes are TRBV5-8 and TRBJ1-5; TRBD1 aligns across 7 bases. Germline V CDR1 and CDR2: SGHTS, YDEGEE. The CDR3 sequence is 14 residues long. With 0 bases clipped from V and 7 bases from J, the junction kept 4 bases outside the gene matches.

This chain uses TRBV19 with TRBJ1-3; D is unclear. Trimming stripped 3 bases from V and 4 bases from J, with 10 bases between. Germline-derived CDR1 and CDR2 are LNHDA and SQIVND (reference sequence). This CDR3 spans 14 amino acids. The CDR3, as DNA: TGTGCCAGTAGTATCACGGTAGCCGGAAACACCATATATTTT. Amino acids: CASSITVAGNTIYF.

The genes are TRBV5-1 and TRBJ1-3; no clear D gene. V was trimmed by 5 bases and J by 3 bases, leaving 21 bases between them. This CDR3 has 17 amino acids. The germline CDR1 and CDR2 sequences are SGHRS and YFSETQ. Here the CDR3 DNA reads TGCGCCAGCAGTAGTGTGCTTGGAGGGCATGATGGAAACACCATATATTTT. This translates into CASSSVLGGHDGNTIYF.